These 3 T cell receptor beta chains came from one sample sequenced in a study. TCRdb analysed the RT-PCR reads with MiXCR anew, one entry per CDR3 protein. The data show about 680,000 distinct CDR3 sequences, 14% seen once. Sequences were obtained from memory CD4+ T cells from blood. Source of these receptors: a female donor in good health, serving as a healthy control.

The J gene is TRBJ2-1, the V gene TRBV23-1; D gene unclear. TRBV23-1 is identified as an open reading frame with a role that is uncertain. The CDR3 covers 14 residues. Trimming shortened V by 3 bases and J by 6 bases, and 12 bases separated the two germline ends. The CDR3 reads CASSHTGPRNEQFF. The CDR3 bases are TGCGCCAGCAGTCATACCGGACCACGCAATGAGCAGTTCTTC.

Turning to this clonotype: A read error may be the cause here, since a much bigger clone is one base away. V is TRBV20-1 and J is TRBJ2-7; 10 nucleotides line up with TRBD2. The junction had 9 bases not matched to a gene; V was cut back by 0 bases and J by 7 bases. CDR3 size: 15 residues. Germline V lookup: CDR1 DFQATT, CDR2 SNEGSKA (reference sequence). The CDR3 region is CSARDGSGGAHEQYF. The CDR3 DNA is TGCAGTGCTAGAGACGGAAGCGGGGGGGCCCATGAGCAGTACTTC.

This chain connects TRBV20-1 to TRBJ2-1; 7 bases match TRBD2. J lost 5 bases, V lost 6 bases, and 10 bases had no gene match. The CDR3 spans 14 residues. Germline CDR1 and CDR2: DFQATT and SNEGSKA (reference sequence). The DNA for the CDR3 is TGCAGTGCCCCTCGGAGCGGGGTCGACAATGAGCAGTTCTTC. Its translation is CSAPRSGVDNEQFF.